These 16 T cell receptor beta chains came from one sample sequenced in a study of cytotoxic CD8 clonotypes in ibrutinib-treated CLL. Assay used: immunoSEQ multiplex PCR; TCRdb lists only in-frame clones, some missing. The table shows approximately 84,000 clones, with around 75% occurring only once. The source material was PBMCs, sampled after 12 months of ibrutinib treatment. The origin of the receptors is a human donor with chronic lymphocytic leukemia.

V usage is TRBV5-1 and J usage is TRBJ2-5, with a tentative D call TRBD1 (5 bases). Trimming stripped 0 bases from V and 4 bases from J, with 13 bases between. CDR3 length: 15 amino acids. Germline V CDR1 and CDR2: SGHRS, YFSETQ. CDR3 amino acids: CASSLGATQGETQYF. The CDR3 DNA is TGCGCCAGCAGCTTGGGGGCGACCCAGGGAGAGACCCAGTACTTC.

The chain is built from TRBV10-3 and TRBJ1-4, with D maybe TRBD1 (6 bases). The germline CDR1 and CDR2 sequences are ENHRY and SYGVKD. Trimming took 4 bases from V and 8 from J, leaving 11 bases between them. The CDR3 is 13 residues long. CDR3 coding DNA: TGTGCCATCAGTGGGGGGGCAGGGGAAAAACTGTTTTTT. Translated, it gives CAISGGAGEKLFF.

The CDR3, as DNA: TGTGCCAGTAGTAGTGGGCCGTATGGCTACACCTTC. Translating gives CASSSGPYGYTF. The chain recombines TRBV19 with TRBJ1-2; D is undetermined. The germline V gene has CDR1 LNHDA and CDR2 SQIVND (reference sequence). CDR3 length: 12 residues. The V end lost 4 bases, the J end lost 5 bases, and 8 bases lay between the germline ends.

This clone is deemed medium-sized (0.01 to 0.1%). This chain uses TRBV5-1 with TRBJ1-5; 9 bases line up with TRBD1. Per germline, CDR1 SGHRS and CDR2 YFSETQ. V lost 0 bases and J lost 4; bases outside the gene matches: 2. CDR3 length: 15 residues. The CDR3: CASSLDGQGNQPQHF. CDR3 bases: TGCGCCAGCAGCTTGGACGGACAGGGGAATCAGCCCCAGCATTTT.

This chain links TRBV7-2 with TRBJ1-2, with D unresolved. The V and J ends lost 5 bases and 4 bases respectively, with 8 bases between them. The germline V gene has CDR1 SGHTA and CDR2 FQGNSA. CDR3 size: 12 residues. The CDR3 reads CASSLVFYGYTF. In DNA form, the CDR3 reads TGTGCCAGCAGCCTCGTTTTCTATGGCTACACCTTC.

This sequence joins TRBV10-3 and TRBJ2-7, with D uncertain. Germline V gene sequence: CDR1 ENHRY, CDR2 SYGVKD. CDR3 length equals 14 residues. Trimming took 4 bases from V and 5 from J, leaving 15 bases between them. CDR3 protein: CAISAVAGVHEQYF. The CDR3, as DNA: TGTGCCATCAGTGCCGTGGCCGGTGTCCACGAGCAGTACTTC.

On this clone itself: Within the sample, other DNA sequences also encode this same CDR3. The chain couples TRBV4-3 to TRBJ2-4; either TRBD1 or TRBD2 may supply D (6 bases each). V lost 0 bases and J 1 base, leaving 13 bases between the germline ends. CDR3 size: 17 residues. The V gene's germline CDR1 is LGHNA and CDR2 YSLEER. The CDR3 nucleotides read TGCGCCAGCAGCCAAGATCCGGGGGCTGGGGCCAAAAACATTCAGTACTTC. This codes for CASSQDPGAGAKNIQYF.

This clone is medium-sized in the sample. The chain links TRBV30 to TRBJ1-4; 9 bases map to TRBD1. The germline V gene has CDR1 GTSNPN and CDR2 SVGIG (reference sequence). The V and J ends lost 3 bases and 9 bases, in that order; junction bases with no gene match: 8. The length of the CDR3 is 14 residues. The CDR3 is CAWRGQGGGKKLFF. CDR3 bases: TGTGCCTGGAGGGGACAGGGTGGAGGTAAAAAACTGTTTTTT.

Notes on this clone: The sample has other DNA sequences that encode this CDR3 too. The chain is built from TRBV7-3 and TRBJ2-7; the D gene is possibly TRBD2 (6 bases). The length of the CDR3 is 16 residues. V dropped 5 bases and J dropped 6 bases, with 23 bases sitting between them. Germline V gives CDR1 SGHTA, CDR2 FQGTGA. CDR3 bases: TGTGCCAGCAGCCCCCGAGGAGGGGCCGCCCGGGGCGAGCAGTACTTC. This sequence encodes CASSPRGGAARGEQYF.

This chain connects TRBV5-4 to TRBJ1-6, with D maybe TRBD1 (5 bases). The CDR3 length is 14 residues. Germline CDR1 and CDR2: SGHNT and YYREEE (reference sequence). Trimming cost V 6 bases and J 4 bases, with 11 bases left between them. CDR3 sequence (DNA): TGTGCCAGCACCCCCGACAGTTATAATTCACCCCTCCACTTT. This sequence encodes CASTPDSYNSPLHF. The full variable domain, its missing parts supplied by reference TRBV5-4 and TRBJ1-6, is ETGVTQSPTHLIKTRGQQVTLRCSSQSGHNTVSWYQQALGQGPQFIFQYYREEENGRGNFPPRFSGLQFPNYSSELNVNALELDDSALYLCASTPDSYNSPLHFGNGTRLTVT.

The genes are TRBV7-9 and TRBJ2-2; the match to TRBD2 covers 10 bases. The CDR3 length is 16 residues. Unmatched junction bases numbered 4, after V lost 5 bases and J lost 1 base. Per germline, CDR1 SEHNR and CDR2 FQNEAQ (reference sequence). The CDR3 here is CASSPVAGGNTGELFF. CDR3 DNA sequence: TGTGCCAGCAGCCCCGTAGCGGGGGGGAACACCGGGGAGCTGTTTTTT.

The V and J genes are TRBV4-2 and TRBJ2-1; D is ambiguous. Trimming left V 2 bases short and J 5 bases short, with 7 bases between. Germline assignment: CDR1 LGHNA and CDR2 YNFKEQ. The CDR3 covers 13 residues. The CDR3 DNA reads TGTGCCAGCAGCCAACCACCAGACAATGAGCAGTTCTTC. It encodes CASSQPPDNEQFF.

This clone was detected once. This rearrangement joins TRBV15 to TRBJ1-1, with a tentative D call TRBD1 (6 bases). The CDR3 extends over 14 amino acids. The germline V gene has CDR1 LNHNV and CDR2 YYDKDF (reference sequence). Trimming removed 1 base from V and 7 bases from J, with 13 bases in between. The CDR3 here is CATSRVSGQNEAFF. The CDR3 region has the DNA TGTGCCACCAGCAGAGTGAGCGGACAGAATGAAGCTTTCTTT.

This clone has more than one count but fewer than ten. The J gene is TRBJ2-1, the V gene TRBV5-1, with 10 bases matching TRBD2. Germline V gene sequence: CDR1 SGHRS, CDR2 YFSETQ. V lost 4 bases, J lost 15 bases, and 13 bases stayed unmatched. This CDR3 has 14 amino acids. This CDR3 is CASSPGASGGRPFF. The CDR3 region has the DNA TGCGCCAGCAGCCCCGGGGCTAGCGGGGGCAGGCCGTTCTTC.

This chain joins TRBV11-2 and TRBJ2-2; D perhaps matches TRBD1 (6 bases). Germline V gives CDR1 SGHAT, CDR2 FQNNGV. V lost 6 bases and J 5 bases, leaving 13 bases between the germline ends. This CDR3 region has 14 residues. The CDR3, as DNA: TGTGCCAGCAGGTCCGGACAGTGGACCGGGGAGCTGTTTTTT. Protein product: CASRSGQWTGELFF. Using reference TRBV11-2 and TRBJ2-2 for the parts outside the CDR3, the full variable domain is EAGVAQSPRYKIIEKRQSVAFWCNPISGHATLYWYQQILGQGPKLLIQFQNNGVVDDSQLPKDRFSAERLKGVDSTLKIQPAKLEDSAVYLCASRSGQWTGELFFGEGSRLTVL.

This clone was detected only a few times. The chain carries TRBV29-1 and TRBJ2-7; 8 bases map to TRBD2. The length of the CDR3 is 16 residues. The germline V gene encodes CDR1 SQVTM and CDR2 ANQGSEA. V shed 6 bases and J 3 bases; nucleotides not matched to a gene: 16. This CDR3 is CSVGPIRAGLVYEQYF. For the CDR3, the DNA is TGCAGCGTGGGACCGATCAGGGCGGGACTAGTCTACGAGCAGTACTTC.